Each of the 20 T cell receptor beta chains below was sequenced from the same sample in a study of shared clonotypes between healthy human individuals. The method was immunoSEQ multiplex PCR; TCRdb's version includes in-frame clones alone and lacks a portion of them. This repertoire shows about 1 million clones, under 80% found once; its top ten account for around 1.5%. Sequencing used memory CD4+ T cells sorted from blood. As for subset: CD45RA-negative fraction. These receptors all come from a man between 18 and 35 years old in good health.

This clone turned up a few times. The CDR3 reads CASSIGDRVNLQPQHF. The CDR3 DNA reads TGTGCCAGTAGTATCGGGGACAGGGTTAACCTTCAGCCCCAGCATTTT. The V and J genes are TRBV19 and TRBJ1-5; the match to TRBD1 covers 9 bases. After removal of 3 bases from V and 6 bases from J, the junction contained 9 bases not matched to a gene. Per the germline V gene, CDR1 is LNHDA and CDR2 is SQIVND (reference sequence). The CDR3 has 16 residues. The whole variable domain, remainder taken from reference TRBV19 and TRBJ1-5, is DGGITQSPKYLFRKEGQNVTLSCEQNLNHDAMYWYRQDPGQGLRLIYYSQIVNDFQKGDIAEGYSVSREKKESFPLTVTSAQKNPTAFYLCASSIGDRVNLQPQHFGDGTRLSIL.

CDR3 DNA: TGTGCCAGTAGTGCTCTAGCGGGGCCTACCGGGGAGCTGTTTTTT. Protein product: CASSALAGPTGELFF. The V call is TRBV19, the J call TRBJ2-2, with 9 bases identical to TRBD2. CDR1 is LNHDA, CDR2 SQIVND, per germline (reference sequence). The CDR3 has 15 amino acids. The V segment lost 5 bases and the J segment 5 bases; nucleotides outside the gene matches: 6.

The chain carries TRBV25-1 and TRBJ1-2, with TRBD1 matching over 9 bases. This CDR3 region has 14 residues. Germline trimming cut 2 bases from V and 4 bases from J; bases unmatched to any gene: 2. Looked up from germline, CDR1 is MGHDK and CDR2 is SYGVNS. DNA for the CDR3: TGTGCCAGCAGTGAAACAGGGGGCGTCTATGGCTACACCTTC. This sequence encodes CASSETGGVYGYTF.

This clone occurred a few times. The chain couples TRBV7-2 to TRBJ1-5; D gene unclear. There are 14 residues in the CDR3. Germline values: CDR1 SGHTA, CDR2 FQGNSA. Trimming stripped 2 bases from V and 0 bases from J, with 5 bases between. CDR3 region: CASSLRVSNQPQHF. The CDR3 DNA reads TGTGCCAGCAGCTTACGGGTTAGCAATCAGCCCCAGCATTTT.

This clone was seen just once. The V call is TRBV18, the J call TRBJ2-3, with a tentative D call TRBD2 (6 bases). The CDR3 sequence is 15 residues long. V lost 3 bases and J lost 0, with 10 bases in between. Germline CDR1 and CDR2: KGHSH and LQKENI. In DNA, the CDR3 is TGTGCCAGCTCACCGGGACTCACGAGCACAGATACGCAGTATTTT. This encodes CASSPGLTSTDTQYF. The full variable domain, in which reference TRBV18 and TRBJ2-3 provide the parts outside the CDR3, is NAGVMQNPRHLVRRRGQEARLRCSPMKGHSHVYWYRQLPEEGLKFMVYLQKENIIDESGMPKERFSAEFPKEGPSILRIQQVVRGDSAAYFCASSPGLTSTDTQYFGPGTRLTVL.

In this sample, this clone turned up many times. The chain has TRBV7-9 and TRBJ1-2; TRBD1 matches 7 bases. J gave up 5 bases and V 4 bases, and 10 bases lay outside the gene matches. Germline lookup yields CDR1 SEHNR and CDR2 FQNEAQ (reference sequence). This CDR3 is 15 amino acids long. The CDR3 bases are TGTGCCAGCAGCTGGGACAGACCAGGGCCATATGGCTACACCTTC. It is translated as CASSWDRPGPYGYTF.

The J gene is TRBJ2-3, the V gene TRBV19; weak D call: TRBD2 (6 bases). CDR3 length equals 14 residues. Germline CDR1 is LNHDA and CDR2 is SQIVND (reference sequence). V was cut by 5 bases and J by 4 bases, with 13 bases left in between. Here the CDR3 reads CASSSDYDSDTQYF. The DNA for the CDR3 is TGTGCCAGTAGTTCGGACTATGATTCAGATACGCAGTATTTT.

In nucleotides, the CDR3 is TGCGCCAGCAGCCCGGGACTAGCGGGGGGGCAGTTTGTCTACGAGCAGTACTTC. This codes for CASSPGLAGGQFVYEQYF. This rearrangement joins TRBV5-1 to TRBJ2-7, with 16 positions matching TRBD2. Germline CDR1 is SGHRS and CDR2 is YFSETQ. The CDR3 is made up of 18 amino acids. The ends lost 4 bases at V and 3 bases at J; junction bases unmatched: 10.

V is TRBV10-3 and J is TRBJ1-5; D remains unclear. This CDR3 has 13 residues. Germline CDR1 is ENHRY and CDR2 is SYGVKD. With 5 bases removed from V and 7 bases from J, the gap between germline ends came to 12 bases. Written as DNA, the CDR3 is TGTGCCATCAGTCAAGAGGGAGGACAGCCCCAGCATTTT. It translates to CAISQEGGQPQHF.

The chain couples TRBV6-6 to TRBJ2-5, with unresolved D. Per germline, CDR1 MNHNY and CDR2 SVGAGI (reference sequence). The V end was cut by 9 bases, the J end by 4 bases, with 12 bases between. The CDR3 is made up of 12 amino acids. The CDR3 reads CASGPSRETQYF. The CDR3 nucleotides read TGTGCCAGTGGACCCTCCAGAGAGACCCAGTACTTC.

The chain joins TRBV10-3 to TRBJ2-1, with D possibly matching TRBD2 (7 bases). Germline V gives CDR1 ENHRY, CDR2 SYGVKD. The CDR3 spans 15 residues. V gave up 2 bases and J gave up 2 bases, with 10 bases separating them. The CDR3 coding sequence is TGTGCCATCAGTGAGGGGGGGGCCCCCTACAATGAGCAGTTCTTC. It is translated as CAISEGGAPYNEQFF.

The rearrangement joins TRBV5-1 to TRBJ1-1; tentatively, D is TRBD1 (5 bases). CDR1 and CDR2 from the germline V gene are SGHRS and YFSETQ. CDR3 length: 15 amino acids. V shed 0 bases and J shed 2 bases, with 11 bases lying between them. The CDR3 spells CASSLATQGNTEAFF. CDR3 DNA: TGCGCCAGCAGCTTGGCCACCCAGGGAAACACTGAAGCTTTCTTT.

The CDR3 here is CASRRDRNSGNTIYF. The CDR3 nucleotides read TGTGCCAGCAGACGGGACAGGAACTCTGGAAACACCATATATTTT. This chain joins TRBV6-5 and TRBJ1-3; 8 bases agree with TRBD1. The CDR3 spans 15 residues. The V and J ends lost 6 bases and 0 bases, in that order; junction bases with no gene match: 4. Per germline, CDR1 MNHEY and CDR2 SVGAGI.

The chain has TRBV18 and TRBJ2-1; TRBD1 is a possible D gene (6 bases). Germline CDR1 and CDR2: KGHSH and LQKENI. The CDR3 extends over 16 amino acids. The V and J ends lost 6 bases and 5 bases respectively, with 20 bases between them. The CDR3: CASSFLGQGQHNEQFF. The CDR3 bases are TGTGCCAGCTCCTTCTTAGGGCAGGGACAACACAATGAGCAGTTCTTC.

A remark on this clone: The sample contains more than one DNA sequence encoding this CDR3. The chain uses TRBV14 and TRBJ1-1, with D unclear. Germline V gene sequence: CDR1 SGHDN, CDR2 FVKESK. This CDR3 contains 13 residues. The V end was cut by 1 base, the J end by 8 bases, with 11 bases between. CDR3 residues: CASSQVGGGEAFF. CDR3 sequence (DNA): TGTGCCAGCAGCCAAGTAGGTGGCGGGGAAGCTTTCTTT.

As to this clone: This same CDR3 is encoded by further DNA sequences in the sample. The genes are TRBV7-2 and TRBJ1-2; the D gene is possibly TRBD1 (5 bases). Germline CDR1 SGHTA, CDR2 FQGNSA. The V end was cut by 3 bases, the J end by 1 base, with 6 bases between. The CDR3 totals 13 residues. The CDR3: CASSFQGNYGYTF. The CDR3 coding sequence is TGTGCCAGCAGCTTTCAGGGTAACTATGGCTACACCTTC.

The rearrangement joins TRBV2 to TRBJ1-5; D is uncertain. The CDR3 spans 15 residues. Germline CDR1 and CDR2: SNHLY and FYNNEI. Trimming removed 8 bases at V and 3 bases at J, with 17 bases between. In DNA, the CDR3 is TGTGCCAGCTCCCGAGAGAAACAGAACAATCAGCCCCAGCATTTT. This translates into CASSREKQNNQPQHF.

The genes are TRBV6-1 and TRBJ2-6, with TRBD1 identical over 7 bases. CDR1 is MNHNS and CDR2 is SASEGT in the germline V gene. CDR3 size: 14 residues. The V and J ends lost 7 bases and 3 bases, in that order; junction bases with no gene match: 3. CDR3 region: CASTGGVGANVLTF. In DNA, the CDR3 is TGTGCCAGCACAGGGGGTGTTGGGGCCAACGTCCTGACTTTC.

This sequence joins TRBV18 and TRBJ1-4, with 10 bases aligning to TRBD1. The CDR3 covers 16 residues. After removal of 4 bases from V and 4 bases from J, the junction contained 6 bases not matched to a gene. Germline V CDR1 and CDR2: KGHSH, LQKENI. As DNA, the CDR3 is TGTGCCAGCTCACTGACGGGACAGGGGTTTAATGAAAAACTGTTTTTT. Its translation is CASSLTGQGFNEKLFF.

The chain links TRBV5-1 to TRBJ1-2, with a tentative D call TRBD1 (6 bases). The CDR3 contains 15 residues. Trimming removed 1 base from V and 3 bases from J, with 13 bases in between. From germline, CDR1 is SGHRS and CDR2 YFSETQ. CDR3: CASSLYGTFDYGYTF. The DNA of the CDR3 is TGCGCCAGCAGCTTGTACGGGACATTCGACTATGGCTACACCTTC.